This TCR beta chain came from a study of cytomegalovirus exposure and HLA in healthy donors. Findings and caveats of the study: Cytomegalovirus association was assigned to about 180 TCR beta chains. Subsequent analysis found a tendency for first-cohort TCR clusters to co-occur within the 120 or so validation repertoires.

A note on this clone: Its antigen is currently unknown.

The CDR3 extends over 16 amino acids. V shed 3 bases and J 1 base; nucleotides not matched to a gene: 7. Per the germline V gene, CDR1 is MNHEY and CDR2 is SVGAGI. The data were produced by immunoSEQ multiplex PCR, yet TCRdb's version contains in-frame clones alone and is incomplete. The sample carries 71,000 or so clones, 85% to 95% recorded once. The specimen was PBMCs. The receptor comes from a woman aged 18-29 years in good health and CMV-seronegative. The V and J genes are TRBV6-5 and TRBJ2-3; TRBD2 matches 7 bases. Written as DNA, the CDR3 is TGTGCCAGCAGTTATTCCCGGCTAGCGGGCACAGATACGCAGTATTTT. Its translation: CASSYSRLAGTDTQYF.